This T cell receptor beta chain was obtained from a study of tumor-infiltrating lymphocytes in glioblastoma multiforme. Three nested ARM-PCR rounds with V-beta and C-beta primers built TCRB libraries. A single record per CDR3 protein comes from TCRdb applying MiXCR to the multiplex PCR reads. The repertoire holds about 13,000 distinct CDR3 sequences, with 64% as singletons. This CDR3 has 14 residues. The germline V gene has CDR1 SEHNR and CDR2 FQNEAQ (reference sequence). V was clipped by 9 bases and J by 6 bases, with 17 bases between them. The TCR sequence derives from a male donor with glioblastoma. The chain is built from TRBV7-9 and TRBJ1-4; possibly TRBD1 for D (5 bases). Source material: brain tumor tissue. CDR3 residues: CASGSGTADEKLFF. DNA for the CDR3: TGTGCCAGTGGCTCCGGGACGGCCGATGAAAAACTGTTTTTT.